The clone carrying this TCR beta chain was seen only a few times. Its antigen remains unknown. The data belong to a study of regulatory T cells in long-lasting Graves disease. Study-wide context: Patients newly diagnosed with Graves' had been on antithyroid drugs for under 3 months. General study points: There were preferences for TRBV28, TRBJ1-2 and TRBJ2-5 in persistent disease.

Through Arm-PCR of CDR3 regions and iRepertoire HTBI primers, TCR beta libraries were built. MiXCR, applied by TCRdb to the multiplex PCR reads, yields one record per CDR3 protein. This table holds about 610,000 distinct CDR3 sequences, around 16% found once. This CDR3 comprises 13 residues. Germline V CDR1 and CDR2: SGHNT, YYREEE (reference sequence). After removal of 5 bases from V and 1 base from J, the junction contained 3 bases not matched to a gene. Time point meaning: newly diagnosed GD, antithyroid drugs for less than 3 months. Following extraction of RNA from PBMCs, that RNA was used to make the TCR library. This same sample was also part of a study on T cells in Graves' hyperthyroidism and ophthalmopathy. According to that study: Patients were aged 18 to 65, had disease duration under 2 months, and had newly diagnosed hyperthyroidism.

The input for sequencing was peripheral blood mononuclear cells (PBMCs), taken at new diagnosis, from a patient treated with antithyroid drugs. The receptor was isolated from a man younger than 35 with Graves disease. The rearrangement joins TRBV5-4 to TRBJ2-7; 7 bases match TRBD1. CDR3 sequence: CASRQGFSYEQYF. CDR3 nucleotide sequence: TGTGCCAGCAGACAGGGGTTTTCCTACGAGCAGTACTTC.